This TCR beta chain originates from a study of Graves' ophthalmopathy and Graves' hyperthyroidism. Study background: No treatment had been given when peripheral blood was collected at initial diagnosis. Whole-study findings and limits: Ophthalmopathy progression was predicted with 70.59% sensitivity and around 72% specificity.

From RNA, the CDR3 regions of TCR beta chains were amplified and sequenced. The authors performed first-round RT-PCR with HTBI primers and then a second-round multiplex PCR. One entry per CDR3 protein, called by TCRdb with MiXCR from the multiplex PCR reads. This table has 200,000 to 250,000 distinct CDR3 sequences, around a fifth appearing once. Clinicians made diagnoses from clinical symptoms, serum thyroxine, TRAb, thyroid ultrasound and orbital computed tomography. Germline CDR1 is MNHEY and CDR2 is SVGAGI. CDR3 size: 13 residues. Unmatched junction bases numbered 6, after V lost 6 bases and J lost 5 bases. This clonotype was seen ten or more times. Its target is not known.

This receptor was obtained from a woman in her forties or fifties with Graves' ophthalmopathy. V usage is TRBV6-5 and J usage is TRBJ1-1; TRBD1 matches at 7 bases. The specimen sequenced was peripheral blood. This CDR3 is CASRAQGRTEAFF. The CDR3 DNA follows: TGTGCCAGCAGGGCACAGGGGAGGACTGAAGCTTTCTTT.